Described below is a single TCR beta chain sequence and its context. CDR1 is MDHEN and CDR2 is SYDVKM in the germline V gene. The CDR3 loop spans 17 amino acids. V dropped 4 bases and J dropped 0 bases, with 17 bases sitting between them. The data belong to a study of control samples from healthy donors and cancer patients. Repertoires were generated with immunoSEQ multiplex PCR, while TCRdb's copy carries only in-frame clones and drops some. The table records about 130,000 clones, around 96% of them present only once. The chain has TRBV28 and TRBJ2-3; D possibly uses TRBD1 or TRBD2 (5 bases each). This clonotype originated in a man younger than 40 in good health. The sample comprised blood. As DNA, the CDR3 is TGTGCCAGCAGTTCGAGCGGTCAGGGTCCTAGCACAGATACGCAGTATTTT. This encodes CASSSSGQGPSTDTQYF.